Listed below are T cell receptor beta chains from one sample, sequenced in a study of identical twins. A single record per CDR3 protein comes from TCRdb applying MiXCR to the 5' RACE reads. Of about 690,000 distinct CDR3 sequences in the sample, over 5% are singletons; the top ten hold around 1.9%. Sequenced input: naive T cells sorted from blood. Receptor source: a man between 18 and 29 years old in good health. Each CDR3 is given with its conserved first and last residue. The order of the fields is clone size, V gene, J gene, CDR3 protein. Size tells how often a clone was seen (once, few, many) or the class of an expanded clone, and some rows leave it out.

NA	TRBV15	TRBJ2-7	CATSSPGTHADEQYF
NA	TRBV20-1	TRBJ2-1	CSAPWTSGRDNEQFF
many	TRBV3-1	TRBJ2-3	CASSTRQGVTDTQYF
few	TRBV5-1	TRBJ1-1	CASSGIATEAFF
NA	TRBV6-1	TRBJ1-6	CASSSETPLHF
few	TRBV7-9	TRBJ1-5	CASSLGFNQPQHF
NA	TRBV5-4	TRBJ2-3	CASSLFRAGGLILTDTQYF
many	TRBV20-1	TRBJ2-3	CSGPRGSTDTQYF
many	TRBV7-9	TRBJ2-1	CASSLVDEGNEQFF
NA	TRBV3-1	TRBJ2-5	CASSQFRQTQETQYF
NA	TRBV7-2	TRBJ2-3	CASGLAGEATDTQYF
NA	TRBV5-1	TRBJ1-1	CASSLEGLAEAFF
many	TRBV24-1	TRBJ2-3	CATRQGATDTQYF
many	TRBV7-2	TRBJ2-4	CASSLAGSGVAKNIQYF
NA	TRBV4-1	TRBJ2-1	CASSQDTSGTYNEQFF
NA	TRBV20-1	TRBJ2-1	CSATGGGHREQFF
many	TRBV5-6	TRBJ2-1	CASGLAGGYNEQFF
NA	TRBV7-2	TRBJ2-3	CASSRTVAGGPDTQYF